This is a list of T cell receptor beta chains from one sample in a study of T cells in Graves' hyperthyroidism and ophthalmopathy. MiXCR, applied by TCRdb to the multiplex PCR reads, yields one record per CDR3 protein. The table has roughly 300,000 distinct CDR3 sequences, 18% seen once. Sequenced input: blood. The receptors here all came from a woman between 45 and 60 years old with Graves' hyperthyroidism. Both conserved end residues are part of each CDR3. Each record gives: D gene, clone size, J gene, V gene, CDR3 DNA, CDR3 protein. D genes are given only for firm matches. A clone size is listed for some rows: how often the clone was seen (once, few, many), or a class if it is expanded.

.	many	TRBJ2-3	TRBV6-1	TGTGCCAGCTGGGGCGGTGGCACAGATACGCAGTATTTT	CASWGGGTDTQYF
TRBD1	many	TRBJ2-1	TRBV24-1	TGTGCCACCAGTGACGCCGACAGGGGAGGCTCCTACAATGAGCAGTTCTTC	CATSDADRGGSYNEQFF
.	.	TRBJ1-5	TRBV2	TGTGCCAGCAGGTGGCAGGGGAATCAGCCCCAGCATTTT	CASRWQGNQPQHF
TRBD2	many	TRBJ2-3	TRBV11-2	TGTGCCAGCAGCTTAGTCCGGCGGGGGTTTAGCACAGATACGCAGTATTTT	CASSLVRRGFSTDTQYF
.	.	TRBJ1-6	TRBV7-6	TGTGCCAGCAGCTTATTTCAGGGACGGGGAGATTCACCCCTCCGCTTT	CASSLFQGRGDSPLRF
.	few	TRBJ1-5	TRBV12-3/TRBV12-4	TGTGCCAGCGGGTACAGTGGGGGAAATCAGCCCCAGCATTTT	CASGYSGGNQPQHF
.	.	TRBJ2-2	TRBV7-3	TGTGCCAGCAGCTTAAGTCAGGGTCGAACCGGGGAGCTGTTTTTT	CASSLSQGRTGELFF
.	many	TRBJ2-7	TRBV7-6	TGTGCCAGCAGCTTAGGGGGGTCTCGCGGCGACGAGCAGTACTTC	CASSLGGSRGDEQYF
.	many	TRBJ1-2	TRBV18	TGTGCCAGCTCACCAGACGGACAGTATGGCTACACCTTC	CASSPDGQYGYTF
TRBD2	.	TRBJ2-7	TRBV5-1	TGCGCCAGCAGCTTGGGAAGACTAGCGGATTACGAGCAGTACTTC	CASSLGRLADYEQYF
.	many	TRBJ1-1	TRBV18	TGTGCCAGCTCACCTCAGGACCTGAACACTGAAGCTTTCTTT	CASSPQDLNTEAFF
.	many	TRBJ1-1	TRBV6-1	TGTGCCAGCAGCAAGGGACACCCGAACACTGAAGCTTTCTTT	CASSKGHPNTEAFF
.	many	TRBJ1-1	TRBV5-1	TGCGCCAGCAGCTTGAGTCGGGGTAACACTGAAGCTTTCTTT	CASSLSRGNTEAFF
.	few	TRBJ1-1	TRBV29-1	TGCAGCCACACGGGAGGGGGGAACACTGAAGCTTTCTTT	CSHTGGGNTEAFF
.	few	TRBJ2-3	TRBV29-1	.	CSVLGDFGPVEDTQYF
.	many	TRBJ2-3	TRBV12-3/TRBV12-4	TGTGCCAGCAGTTCCCAGTATGCGGGGGCTAGCACAGATACGCAGTATTTT	CASSSQYAGASTDTQYF
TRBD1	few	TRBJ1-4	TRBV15	TGTGCCACCAGCATTACAGGGGCAACTAATGAAAAACTGTTTTTT	CATSITGATNEKLFF
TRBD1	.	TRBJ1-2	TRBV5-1	TGCGCCAGCAGCTTGGGGCCGGGACAGGGAATGCTCGGCTACACCTTC	CASSLGPGQGMLGYTF
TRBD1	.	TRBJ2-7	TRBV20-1	TGCAGTGCTCGTTCGGGGACAGGGGGCGGGAGGGTATCCTACGAGCAGTACTTC	CSARSGTGGGRVSYEQYF
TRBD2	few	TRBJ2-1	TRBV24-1	TGTGCCACCAGTGATGGGGGACTAGCGGGAGAGTTAGGTGCAACAGGGGCCTACAATGAGCAGTTCTTC	CATSDGGLAGELGATGAYNEQFF